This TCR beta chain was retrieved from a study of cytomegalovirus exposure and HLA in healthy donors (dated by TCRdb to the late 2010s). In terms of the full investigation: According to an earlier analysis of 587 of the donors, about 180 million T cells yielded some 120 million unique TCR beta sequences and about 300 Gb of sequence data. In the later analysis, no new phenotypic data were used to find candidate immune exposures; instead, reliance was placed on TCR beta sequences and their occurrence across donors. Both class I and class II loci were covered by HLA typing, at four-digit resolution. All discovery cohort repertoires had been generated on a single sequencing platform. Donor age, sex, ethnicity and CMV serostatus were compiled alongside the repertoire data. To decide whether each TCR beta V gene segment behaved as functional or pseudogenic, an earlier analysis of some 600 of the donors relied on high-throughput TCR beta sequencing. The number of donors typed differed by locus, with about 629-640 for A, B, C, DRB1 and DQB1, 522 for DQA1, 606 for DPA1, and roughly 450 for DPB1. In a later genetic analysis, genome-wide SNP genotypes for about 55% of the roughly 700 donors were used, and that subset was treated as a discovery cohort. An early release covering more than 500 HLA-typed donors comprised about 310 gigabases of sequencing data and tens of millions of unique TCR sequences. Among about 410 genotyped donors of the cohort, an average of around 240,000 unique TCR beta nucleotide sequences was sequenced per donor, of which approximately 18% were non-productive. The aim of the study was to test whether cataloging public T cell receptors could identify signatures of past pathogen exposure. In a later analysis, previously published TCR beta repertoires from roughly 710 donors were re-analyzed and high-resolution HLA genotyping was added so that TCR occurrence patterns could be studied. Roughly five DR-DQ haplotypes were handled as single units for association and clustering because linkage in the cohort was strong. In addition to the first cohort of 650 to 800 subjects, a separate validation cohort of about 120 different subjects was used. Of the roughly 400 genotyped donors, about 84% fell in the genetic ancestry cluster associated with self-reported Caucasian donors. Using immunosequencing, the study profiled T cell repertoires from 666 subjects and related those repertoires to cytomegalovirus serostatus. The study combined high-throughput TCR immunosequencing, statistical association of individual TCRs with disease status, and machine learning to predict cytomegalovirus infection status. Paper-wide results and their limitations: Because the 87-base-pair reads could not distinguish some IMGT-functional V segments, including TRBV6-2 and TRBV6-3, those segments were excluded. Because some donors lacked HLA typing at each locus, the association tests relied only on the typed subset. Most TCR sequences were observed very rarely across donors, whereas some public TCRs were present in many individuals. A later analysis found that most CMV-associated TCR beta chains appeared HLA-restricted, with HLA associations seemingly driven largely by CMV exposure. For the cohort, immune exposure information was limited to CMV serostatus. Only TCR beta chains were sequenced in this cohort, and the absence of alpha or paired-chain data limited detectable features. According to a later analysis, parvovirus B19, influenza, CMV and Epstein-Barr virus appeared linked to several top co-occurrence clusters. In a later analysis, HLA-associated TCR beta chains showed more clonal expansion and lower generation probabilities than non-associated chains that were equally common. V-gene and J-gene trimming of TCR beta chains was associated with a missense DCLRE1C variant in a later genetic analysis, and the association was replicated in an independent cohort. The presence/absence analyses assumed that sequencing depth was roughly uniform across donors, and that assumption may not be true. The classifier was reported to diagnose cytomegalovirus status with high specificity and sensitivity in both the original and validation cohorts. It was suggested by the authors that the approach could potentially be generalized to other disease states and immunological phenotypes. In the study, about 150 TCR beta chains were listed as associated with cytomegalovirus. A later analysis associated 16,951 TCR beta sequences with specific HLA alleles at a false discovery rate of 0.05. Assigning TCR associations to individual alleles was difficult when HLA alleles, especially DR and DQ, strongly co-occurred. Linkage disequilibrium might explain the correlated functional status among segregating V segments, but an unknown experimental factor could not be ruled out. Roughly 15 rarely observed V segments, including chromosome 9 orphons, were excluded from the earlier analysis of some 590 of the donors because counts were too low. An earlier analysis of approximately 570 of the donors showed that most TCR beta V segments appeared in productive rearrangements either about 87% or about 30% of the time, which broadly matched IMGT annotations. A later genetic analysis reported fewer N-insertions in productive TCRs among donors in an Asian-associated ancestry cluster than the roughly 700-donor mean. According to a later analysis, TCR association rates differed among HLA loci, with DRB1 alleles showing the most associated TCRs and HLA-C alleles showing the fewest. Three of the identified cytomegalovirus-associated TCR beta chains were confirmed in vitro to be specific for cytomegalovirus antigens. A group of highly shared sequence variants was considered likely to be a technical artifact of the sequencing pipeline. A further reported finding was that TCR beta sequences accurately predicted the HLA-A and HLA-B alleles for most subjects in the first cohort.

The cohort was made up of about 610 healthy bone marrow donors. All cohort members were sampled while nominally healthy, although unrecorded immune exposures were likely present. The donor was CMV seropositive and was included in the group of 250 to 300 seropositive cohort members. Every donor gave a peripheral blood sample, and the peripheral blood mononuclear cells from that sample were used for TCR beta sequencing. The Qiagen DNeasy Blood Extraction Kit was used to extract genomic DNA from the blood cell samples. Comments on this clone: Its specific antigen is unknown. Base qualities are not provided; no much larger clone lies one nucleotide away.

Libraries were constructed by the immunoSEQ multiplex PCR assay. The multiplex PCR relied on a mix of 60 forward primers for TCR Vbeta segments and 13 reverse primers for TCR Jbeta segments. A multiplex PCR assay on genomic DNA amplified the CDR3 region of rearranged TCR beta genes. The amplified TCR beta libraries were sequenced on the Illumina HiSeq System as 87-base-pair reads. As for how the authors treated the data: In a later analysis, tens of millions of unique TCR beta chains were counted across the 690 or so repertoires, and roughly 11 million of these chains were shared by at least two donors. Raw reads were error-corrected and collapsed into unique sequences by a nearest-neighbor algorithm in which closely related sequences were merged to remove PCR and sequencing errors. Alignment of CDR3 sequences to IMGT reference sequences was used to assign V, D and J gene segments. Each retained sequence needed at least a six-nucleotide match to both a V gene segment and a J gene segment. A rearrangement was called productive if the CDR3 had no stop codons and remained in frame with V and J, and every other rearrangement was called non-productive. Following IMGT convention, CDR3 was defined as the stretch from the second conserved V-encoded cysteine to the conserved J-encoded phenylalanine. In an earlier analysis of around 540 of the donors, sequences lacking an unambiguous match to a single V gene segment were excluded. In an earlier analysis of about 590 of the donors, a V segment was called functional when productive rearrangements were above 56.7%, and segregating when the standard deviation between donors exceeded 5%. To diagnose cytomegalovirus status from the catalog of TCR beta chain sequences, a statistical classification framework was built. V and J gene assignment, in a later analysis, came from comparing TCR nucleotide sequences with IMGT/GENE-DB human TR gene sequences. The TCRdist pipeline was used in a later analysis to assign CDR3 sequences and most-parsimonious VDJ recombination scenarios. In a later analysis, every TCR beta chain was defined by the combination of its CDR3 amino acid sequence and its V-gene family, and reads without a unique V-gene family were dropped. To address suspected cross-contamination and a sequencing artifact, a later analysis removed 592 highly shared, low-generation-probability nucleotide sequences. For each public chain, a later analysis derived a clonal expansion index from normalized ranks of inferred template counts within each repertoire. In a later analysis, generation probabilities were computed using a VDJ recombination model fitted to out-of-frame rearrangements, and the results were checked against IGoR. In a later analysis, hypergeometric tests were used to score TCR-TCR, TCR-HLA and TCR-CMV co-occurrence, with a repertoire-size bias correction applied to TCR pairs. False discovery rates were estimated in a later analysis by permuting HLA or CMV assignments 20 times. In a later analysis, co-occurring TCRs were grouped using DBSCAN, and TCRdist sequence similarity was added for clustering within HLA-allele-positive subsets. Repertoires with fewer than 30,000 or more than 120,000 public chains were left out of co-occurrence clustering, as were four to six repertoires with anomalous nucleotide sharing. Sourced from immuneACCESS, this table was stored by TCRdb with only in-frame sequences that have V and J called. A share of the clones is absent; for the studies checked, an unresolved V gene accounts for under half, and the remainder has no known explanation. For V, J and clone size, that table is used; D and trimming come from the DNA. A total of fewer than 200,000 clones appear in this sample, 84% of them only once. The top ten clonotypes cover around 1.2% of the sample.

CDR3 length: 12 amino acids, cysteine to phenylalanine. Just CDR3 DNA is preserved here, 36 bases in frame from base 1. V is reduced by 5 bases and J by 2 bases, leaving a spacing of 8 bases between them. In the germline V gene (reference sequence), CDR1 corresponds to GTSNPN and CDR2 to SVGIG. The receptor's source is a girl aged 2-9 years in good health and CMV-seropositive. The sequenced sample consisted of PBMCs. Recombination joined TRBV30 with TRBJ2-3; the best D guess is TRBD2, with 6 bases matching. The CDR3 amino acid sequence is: CAWGGSTDTQYF. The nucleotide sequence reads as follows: TGTGCCTGGGGGGGGTCCACAGATACGCAGTATTTT.